The subject of this entry is one T cell receptor beta chain. This specimen comes from a study of cytomegalovirus exposure and HLA in healthy donors. Losses at the gene ends were 8 bases for V and 4 bases for J; bases not matched to a gene: 10. Germline CDR1 reads LNHDA; CDR2 reads SQIVND (reference sequence). The CDR3 totals 14 residues. Primers for the PCR totalled 60 Vbeta and 13 Jbeta. Libraries were prepared by immunoSEQ multiplex PCR; TCRdb keeps only in-frame clonotypes and omits some of them. Recorded for this sample: roughly 65,000 clones. The receptor comes from a boy aged 5 to 17 in good health and CMV-seronegative. This chain joins TRBV19 and TRBJ2-7; 8 nucleotides line up with TRBD1. The sample comprised PBMCs. In DNA form, the CDR3 reads TGTGCCAGTTCCCTCCGGGACAGGATATACGAGCAGTACTTC. This encodes CASSLRDRIYEQYF.